The 8 T cell receptor beta chains in this list originate from one sample, sequenced in a study of regulatory T cells in long-lasting Graves disease. To make TCR beta libraries, researchers used iRepertoire HTBI primers and Arm-PCR of CDR3 regions. TCRdb called the multiplex PCR reads again in MiXCR, with one record for every CDR3 protein. The repertoire holds more than 350,000 distinct CDR3 sequences, with around a fifth as singletons. Time point specified: persistent/refractory GD, antithyroid drugs over 5 years with positive TRAb. TCR sequences were obtained from RNA taken from PBMCs. The source was peripheral blood mononuclear cells (PBMCs), collected when the disease was refractory, from a patient treated with antithyroid drugs. The receptors were gathered from a female donor with Graves disease.

This clonotype was seen ten or more times. This rearrangement joins TRBV12-3 or TRBV12-4 to TRBJ2-7; D gene ambiguous. The CDR3 covers 12 residues. The V end lost 6 bases, the J end lost 5 bases, and 11 bases lay between the germline ends. CDR3 bases: TGTGCCAGCAGCTCGTACGGCAACGAGCAGTACTTC. Translation gives CASSSYGNEQYF.

This clonotype was observed many times. The chain links TRBV28 to TRBJ1-2, with 7 bases matching TRBD1. This CDR3 is built from 14 residues. J gave up 4 bases and V 6 bases, and 8 bases lay outside the gene matches. Germline V gives CDR1 MDHEN, CDR2 SYDVKM. DNA for the CDR3: TGTGCCAGCAGAAGACAGGGACGAGGCTATGGCTACACCTTC. Translated: CASRRQGRGYGYTF.

CDR3 in DNA: TGTGCCAGCAGCTTAGTGACTAATGAGCAGTTCTTC. Translation gives CASSLVTNEQFF. This chain links TRBV11-1 with TRBJ2-1; D not resolved. V was cut by 1 base and J by 7 bases, with 5 bases left in between. CDR1 is SGHAT and CDR2 is FQDESV in the germline V gene (reference sequence). The CDR3 is made up of 12 amino acids.

This rearrangement joins TRBV5-1 to TRBJ2-7; 8 positions agree with TRBD2. The CDR3 has 15 amino acids. Germline-derived CDR1 and CDR2 are SGHRS and YFSETQ. V was clipped by 1 base and J by 5 bases; unmatched bases: 8. The CDR3 sequence is CASSLLGLAANEQYF. DNA for the CDR3: TGCGCCAGCAGCTTGCTAGGACTAGCCGCTAACGAGCAGTACTTC.

Many counts were recorded for this clonotype. V and J are TRBV2 and TRBJ1-1, with D perhaps matching TRBD1 (6 bases). The CDR3 is 14 residues long. Trimming pared 8 bases from V and 5 bases from J, leaving 18 bases between. Germline V gives CDR1 SNHLY, CDR2 FYNNEI. The CDR3 loop is CASARGGAWTEAFF. In DNA form, the CDR3 reads TGTGCCAGCGCCCGAGGGGGGGCTTGGACTGAAGCTTTCTTT.

The chain links TRBV20-1 to TRBJ2-5; 10 bases align to TRBD2. The germline CDR1 and CDR2 sequences are DFQATT and SNEGSKA (reference sequence). Unmatched junction bases numbered 15, after V lost 0 bases and J lost 5 bases. This CDR3 comprises 18 residues. CDR3 amino acids: CSARDRGLAVGYRETQYF. As DNA, the CDR3 is TGCAGTGCTAGAGATCGTGGACTAGCGGTGGGGTATAGGGAGACCCAGTACTTC.

As concerns this clonotype: One base away lies a much larger clone, so this may be a sequencing read error. The genes are TRBV20-1 and TRBJ2-7, with 7 positions matching TRBD1. CDR3 size: 13 residues. The V gene's germline CDR1 is DFQATT and CDR2 SNEGSKA (reference sequence). The CDR3, as DNA: TGCAGTGCGGACGGACAGGAGACCTACGAGCGGTACTTC. This sequence encodes CSADGQETYERYF.

The chain combines TRBV30 with TRBJ2-6; no definite D call. Germline V lookup: CDR1 GTSNPN, CDR2 SVGIG (reference sequence). This CDR3 has 14 amino acids. Trimming pared 0 bases from V and 2 bases from J, leaving 5 bases between. The CDR3 spells CAWSVLAGANVLTF. As DNA, the CDR3 is TGTGCCTGGAGTGTTCTGGCTGGGGCCAACGTCCTGACTTTC.